A selection of T cell receptor beta chains follows, all from one sample in a study of blood T cells in healthy people across ages. TCRdb analysed the 5' RACE reads with MiXCR anew, one entry per CDR3 protein. The top ten clones hold over 5.5% of a sample with about 1,400,000 distinct CDR3 sequences, almost 60% of them seen once. Sequenced input: blood. These receptors were collected from a man between 18 and 29 years old in good health. Both conserved end residues are trimmed from each CDR3.

j_gene | v_gene | CDR3aa
TRBJ2-5 | TRBV24-1 | ATSEPGQGSQETQY
TRBJ1-2 | TRBV30 | AWSGVNYGYT
TRBJ1-2 | TRBV10-3 | AISELGGYT
TRBJ2-1 | TRBV5-1 | ASRGGFLAEDEQF
TRBJ2-2 | TRBV10-3 | AISDTGTANTGELF
TRBJ2-5 | TRBV10-3 | AISVLSTGETQY
TRBJ2-7 | TRBV24-1 | ATSDWDRAYEQY
TRBJ2-7 | TRBV12-3/TRBV12-4 | ASSLTSGSIYEQY
TRBJ2-2 | TRBV7-2 | ASSLDGGVNTGELF
TRBJ2-3 | TRBV7-2 | ASSHGTSGDTQY
TRBJ2-3 | TRBV19 | TSSGLVRDTQY
TRBJ1-2 | TRBV12-3/TRBV12-4 | ASGPTWGYT
TRBJ2-2 | TRBV4-3 | ASSGGLLTGELF
TRBJ2-1 | TRBV29-1 | SVPRLAGGYNEQF
TRBJ1-5 | TRBV12-3/TRBV12-4 | ASSLRPGLYQPQH
TRBJ1-1 | TRBV27 | ASSPIGSGEEAF
TRBJ2-3 | TRBV15 | ATSREGVWPDTQY
TRBJ2-1 | TRBV18 | ASSVSGGDNEQF
TRBJ2-5 | TRBV6-1 | ASSDGPYNEQY
TRBJ2-3 | TRBV12-3/TRBV12-4 | ASTGYRTDTQY
TRBJ1-4 | TRBV29-1 | SVWREKLF
TRBJ2-1 | TRBV6-5 | ASSYLSTEF
TRBJ2-1 | TRBV20-1 | SARSGGGSDYNEQF
TRBJ2-7 | TRBV7-2 | ASSYGQEGTDYEQY
TRBJ2-1 | TRBV5-6 | ASSLAWDEQF
TRBJ1-1 | TRBV18 | ASSPRNGSYTEAF
TRBJ2-1 | TRBV4-1 | ASSTLAGGDNNEQF
NA | TRBV7-7 | ASSPVAGYRAYEQY
TRBJ2-2 | TRBV7-2 | ASGRQGANTGELF
TRBJ1-5 | TRBV6-2/TRBV6-3 | ASSYSIWQRVGQPQH